This T cell receptor (beta chain) was identified during a study of beta chain features in type 1 diabetes. General study results and limits: In every one of the four CD4+ subsets, TCRB CDR3s were moderately but significantly shorter in Type 1 diabetes patients.

As every portion of the isolated RNA was reverse transcribed, the sequencing read expressed TCRB transcripts. TCRdb keeps only in-frame clones here, not all; method: immunoSEQ multiplex PCR. The data contain about 280,000 clones, around 16% of them singletons. Concerning this clone: What it binds is not known.

Trimming stripped 0 bases from V and 2 bases from J, with 18 bases between. Looked up from germline, CDR1 is SGHRS and CDR2 is YFSETQ. CDR3 size: 18 residues. This rearrangement joins TRBV5-1 to TRBJ1-5; the D gene is possibly TRBD1 (6 bases). Input material: naive CD4+ T cells from blood. This clonotype was sampled from a man in his late teens or twenties with type 1 diabetes. DNA for the CDR3: TGCGCCAGCAGCTTGGACCCAGGGGTAAAGTATGGCAATCAGCCCCAGCATTTT. Translation: CASSLDPGVKYGNQPQHF.